Following are 9 T cell receptor beta chains from one sample sequenced in a study of identical twins. MiXCR, run by TCRdb on the 5' RACE reads, gives a single entry per CDR3 protein. The profile covers 200,000 to 300,000 distinct CDR3 sequences, with roughly 7.5% appearing a single time and around 5.4% taken by the ten largest. The sample was also linked to a second study, of yellow fever vaccine responses in identical twins.

Source material: CD8+ T cells sorted from blood. These receptors came from a woman younger than 35 in good health.

This clonotype was detected many times. The chain has TRBV20-1 and TRBJ2-1; possibly TRBD1 for D (5 bases). From germline, CDR1 is DFQATT and CDR2 SNEGSKA (reference sequence). V lost 4 bases and J 4 bases, leaving 8 bases between the germline ends. This CDR3 is 12 amino acids long. The CDR3: CSATKGYNEQFF. The DNA of the CDR3 is TGCAGTGCTACTAAGGGGTACAATGAGCAGTTCTTC.

The chain combines TRBV18 with TRBJ2-1; D is possibly TRBD1 or TRBD2 (6 bases each). From germline, CDR1 is KGHSH and CDR2 LQKENI. The CDR3 spans 15 residues. V was trimmed by 2 bases and J by 8 bases, leaving 16 bases between them. The CDR3 loop is CASSPSGAARDEQFF. CDR3 bases: TGTGCCAGCTCACCATCGGGGGCAGCAAGGGATGAGCAGTTCTTC.

This clonotype was detected many times. The chain joins TRBV7-9 to TRBJ2-7, with 7 bases aligning to TRBD1. The CDR3 has 15 residues. V was clipped by 5 bases and J by 1 base; unmatched bases: 8. Germline V lookup: CDR1 SEHNR, CDR2 FQNEAQ (reference sequence). The chain's CDR3 is CASSPRGDRSYEQYF. Written as DNA, the CDR3 is TGTGCCAGCAGCCCCCGAGGGGACAGATCCTACGAGCAGTACTTC.

The chain carries TRBV27 and TRBJ2-5, with 9 bases lining up with TRBD2. Per the germline V gene, CDR1 is MNHEY and CDR2 is SMNVEV (reference sequence). The J segment lost 0 bases and the V segment lost 4 bases, leaving 3 bases of the junction unmatched. The CDR3 is made up of 15 amino acids. CDR3 region: CASSSERGDQETQYF. The CDR3 DNA follows: TGTGCCAGCAGTTCCGAGCGGGGGGACCAAGAGACCCAGTACTTC.

The chain carries TRBV6-5 and TRBJ2-7, with 11 bases aligning to TRBD2. V lost 4 bases to trimming and J lost 3 bases; unmatched junction nucleotides: 5. The CDR3 is 15 residues long. Per the germline V gene, CDR1 is MNHEY and CDR2 is SVGAGI. The CDR3 DNA follows: TGTGCCAGCAGTTTGGGACTAGCGGAGCACTACGAGCAGTACTTC. It specifies CASSLGLAEHYEQYF.

This clonotype was found a few times. The chain has TRBV14 and TRBJ2-7; no clear D gene. This CDR3 contains 16 residues. Germline CDR1 reads SGHDN; CDR2 reads FVKESK. Trimming took off 3 bases at V and 0 bases at J, with 15 bases between the two ends. The CDR3 DNA sequence: TGTGCCAGCAGCCACGCTCCCAGGTCCAGCTCCTACGAGCAGTACTTC. This codes for CASSHAPRSSSYEQYF.

Ten or more counts support this clonotype. The V call is TRBV5-1, the J call TRBJ2-1; tentatively, D is TRBD2 (5 bases). This CDR3 comprises 15 residues. Germline lookup yields CDR1 SGHRS and CDR2 YFSETQ. Between the trimmed V and J ends, which lost 4 bases and 7 bases, there was a span of 18 bases. The CDR3 reads CASSEGIPGRNEQFF. CDR3 bases: TGCGCCAGCAGCGAGGGAATACCTGGGCGAAATGAGCAGTTCTTC.

This clonotype was detected many times. The V gene is TRBV11-1, the J gene TRBJ2-3, with TRBD1 as a possible D gene (5 bases). In germline, CDR1 is SGHAT, CDR2 FQDESV (reference sequence). The length of the CDR3 is 18 residues. With 4 bases removed from V and 3 bases from J, the gap between germline ends came to 23 bases. The CDR3 region is CASSSGDPATESTDTQYF. CDR3 nucleotides: TGTGCCAGCAGCTCCGGAGACCCGGCGACAGAATCTACAGATACGCAGTATTTT.

This clonotype came up a few times. V usage is TRBV24-1 and J usage is TRBJ1-1, with 9 bases lining up with TRBD1. Trimming removed 6 bases from V and 4 bases from J; junction bases left unmatched: 5. Looked up from germline, CDR1 is KGHDR and CDR2 is SFDVKD. CDR3 length equals 14 residues. The CDR3 protein is CATSTGTGFTEAFF. Here the CDR3 DNA reads TGTGCCACCAGTACCGGGACAGGGTTCACTGAAGCTTTCTTT.